Included here is one TCR beta chain sequence, with context. Its antigen is unidentified. Only in-frame clones appear in the TCRdb table, and some are missing; sequencing was by immunoSEQ multiplex PCR. Among 100,000 or so clones, roughly 90% were seen once, and the ten largest hold over 2.5%. This specimen comes from a study of glioma-infiltrating T cells after dendritic cell vaccination. Overall study results and limits: Only a small number of patients had complete blood and tumor samples.

The time point is: after dendritic cell vaccination, including at tumor progression/relapse. Only patients with spare fresh-frozen tumor and over two years of follow-up were included. Germline V CDR1 and CDR2: WNHNN, SYGVQD (reference sequence). This CDR3 is built from 14 residues. V shed 2 bases and J 2 bases; nucleotides not matched to a gene: 0. The source material was blood, sampled after dendritic cell vaccination. The chain joins TRBV10-1 to TRBJ1-3, with 7 bases lining up with TRBD1. The receptor was derived from a human donor with glioblastoma. CDR3: CASSERGPGNTIYF. Written as DNA, the CDR3 is TGCGCCAGCAGTGAGAGGGGGCCTGGAAACACCATATATTTT.